This T cell receptor beta chain was found in a study of blood T cell repertoires in COVID-19. Turning to the study itself: Italy, Spain and the United States were the sources of the convalescent and acute COVID-19 samples. In each case, the material was cDNA or gDNA derived from T cells, B-cell-depleted T cells, or PBMCs.

CDR1 and CDR2 (germline): SGDLS, YYNGEE. The CDR3 is made up of 12 amino acids. Trimming left V 4 bases short and J 9 bases short, with 11 bases between. Authors' data handling: Estimated nucleated cell counts came from reference gene primer amplification. The method was immunoSEQ multiplex PCR; TCRdb's version includes in-frame clones alone and lacks a portion of them. For V, J and clone size, that table is used; D and trimming come from the DNA. This sample has around 270,000 clones; more than 85% occur once, and the top ten carry about 4.2%. The sequencing input was peripheral blood. This TCR came from a man between 40 and 49 years old with acute or convalescent COVID-19. The chain has TRBV9 and TRBJ2-1; D possibly corresponds to TRBD1 (6 bases). Here the CDR3 DNA reads TGTGCCAGCAGCTCCGAAGGGGGTGAGCAGTTCTTC. Translation: CASSSEGGEQFF. The complete variable domain, with remaining parts taken from reference TRBV9 and TRBJ2-1, reads DSGVTQTPKHLITATGQRVTLRCSPRSGDLSVYWYQQSLDQGLQFLIQYYNGEERAKGNILERFSAQQFPDLHSELNLSSLELGDSALYFCASSSEGGEQFFGPGTRLTVL.